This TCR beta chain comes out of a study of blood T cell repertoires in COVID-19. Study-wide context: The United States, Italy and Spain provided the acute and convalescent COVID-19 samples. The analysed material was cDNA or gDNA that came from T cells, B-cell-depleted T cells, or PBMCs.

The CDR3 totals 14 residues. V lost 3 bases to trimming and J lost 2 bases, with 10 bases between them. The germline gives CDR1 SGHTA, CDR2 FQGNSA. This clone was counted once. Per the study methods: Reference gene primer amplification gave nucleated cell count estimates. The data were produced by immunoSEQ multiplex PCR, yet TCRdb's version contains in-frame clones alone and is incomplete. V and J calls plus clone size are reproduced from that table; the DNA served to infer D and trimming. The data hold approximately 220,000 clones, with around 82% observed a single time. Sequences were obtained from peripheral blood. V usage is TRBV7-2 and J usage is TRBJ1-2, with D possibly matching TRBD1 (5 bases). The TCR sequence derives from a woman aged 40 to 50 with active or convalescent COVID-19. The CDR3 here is CASSFRQLNYGYTF. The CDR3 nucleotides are TGTGCCAGCAGCTTTAGACAGTTAAACTATGGCTACACCTTC.